What follows are 9 T cell receptor beta chains derived from one specimen sequenced in a study of Tregs in tolerant kidney transplant recipients. The method was immunoSEQ multiplex PCR; TCRdb's version includes in-frame clones alone and lacks a portion of them. The table lists over 70,000 clones, 75% to 95% of them singletons. Related graft donors supplied nonmyeloablative bone marrow transplants, and mixed chimerism was transient. Here the sequenced sample was CD4+ T cells from blood (PBMCs), taken 24 months after the transplant. Every receptor here comes from a human patient who received a combined kidney and bone marrow transplant. Some T cells may have come from the graft donor.

The J gene is TRBJ2-7, the V gene TRBV28; a weak D match, TRBD2 (5 bases). This CDR3 is 12 amino acids long. Trimming took off 4 bases at V and 6 bases at J, with 10 bases between the two ends. CDR1 is MDHEN and CDR2 is SYDVKM in the germline V gene. As DNA, the CDR3 is TGTGCCAGCAGTTCTCGGGATGGCGAGCAGTACTTC. Protein product: CASSSRDGEQYF.

The chain combines TRBV29-1 with TRBJ2-1; no clear D gene. This CDR3 region has 13 residues. Germline CDR1 reads SQVTM; CDR2 reads ANQGSEA. Trimming removed 5 bases at V and 2 bases at J, with 10 bases between. CDR3 sequence reads: CSVQQSTYNEQFF. In nucleotides, the CDR3 is TGCAGCGTTCAACAGAGCACCTACAATGAGCAGTTCTTC.

The J gene is TRBJ2-3, the V gene TRBV19; D perhaps matches TRBD1 (6 bases). Germline CDR1 is LNHDA and CDR2 is SQIVND (reference sequence). This CDR3 contains 15 residues. V was clipped by 3 bases and J by 0 bases, with 10 bases between them. The CDR3 loop reads CASSIRGPSTDTQYF. The CDR3 bases are TGTGCCAGTAGTATCAGGGGACCTAGCACAGATACGCAGTATTTT.

The chain employs TRBV5-6 and TRBJ2-7; D is unclear. This CDR3 is 18 amino acids long. Germline CDR1 SGHDT, CDR2 YYEEEE. V gave up 0 bases and J gave up 3 bases, with 22 bases separating them. The CDR3 sequence: CASSLEAKPRFMNYEQYF. CDR3 coding DNA: TGTGCCAGCAGCTTGGAGGCGAAGCCTAGGTTTATGAACTACGAGCAGTACTTC.

This rearrangement joins TRBV5-5 to TRBJ2-1; D possibly corresponds to TRBD2 (6 bases). From germline, CDR1 is SGHKS and CDR2 YYEKEE (reference sequence). With 0 bases removed from V and 5 bases from J, the gap between germline ends came to 9 bases. This CDR3 has 14 residues. The CDR3, as DNA: TGTGCCAGCAGCTTGGTGGGGGGAAACAATGAGCAGTTCTTC. Translating it yields CASSLVGGNNEQFF.

The CDR3 region has the DNA TGTGCCAGCAGCTTAGAGTGGTCAGGGTGGTCCAACGTCCTGACTTTC. It translates to CASSLEWSGWSNVLTF. The chain joins TRBV11-2 to TRBJ2-6; D might be TRBD1 (5 bases). The CDR3 is 16 residues long. CDR1 SGHAT and CDR2 FQNNGV come from the germline V gene. V dropped 0 bases and J dropped 8 bases, with 14 bases sitting between them.

The chain is built from TRBV7-9 and TRBJ2-2; TRBD1 might be the D (6 bases). Trimming took off 1 base at V and 3 bases at J, with 6 bases between the two ends. This CDR3 is built from 14 residues. CDR1 SEHNR and CDR2 FQNEAQ come from the germline V gene (reference sequence). The CDR3 spells CASSLGQDTGELFF. The DNA of the CDR3 is TGTGCCAGCAGCTTAGGACAGGACACCGGGGAGCTGTTTTTT.

The V and J genes are TRBV11-2 and TRBJ1-1, with D possibly being TRBD1 (5 bases). Germline CDR1 and CDR2: SGHAT and FQNNGV. V shed 5 bases and J shed 7 bases, with 26 bases lying between them. CDR3 size: 17 residues. CDR3 sequence reads: CASSLGRTHHMGIEAFF. CDR3 DNA sequence: TGTGCCAGCAGCCTCGGACGGACACATCACATGGGGATTGAAGCTTTCTTT.

J is TRBJ2-2 and V is TRBV7-9; D is perhaps TRBD1 (6 bases). V was shortened by 5 bases and J by 2 bases, with 15 bases between the two germline ends. The germline CDR1 and CDR2 sequences are SEHNR and FQNEAQ (reference sequence). The length of the CDR3 is 16 residues. CDR3 nucleotide sequence: TGTGCCAGCAGCCTAGACACCGGGACAAACACCGGGGAGCTGTTTTTT. It encodes CASSLDTGTNTGELFF.